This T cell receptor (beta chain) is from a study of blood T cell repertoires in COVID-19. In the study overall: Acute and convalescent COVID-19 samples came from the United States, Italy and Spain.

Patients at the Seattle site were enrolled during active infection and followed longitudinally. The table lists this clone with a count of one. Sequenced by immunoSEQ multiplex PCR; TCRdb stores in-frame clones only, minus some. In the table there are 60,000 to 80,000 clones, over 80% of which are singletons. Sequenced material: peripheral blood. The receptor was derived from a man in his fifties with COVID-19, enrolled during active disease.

The CDR3: CASSQDLTGYGYTF. CDR3 bases: TGCGCCAGCAGCCAAGATCTGACAGGCTATGGCTACACCTTC. The rearrangement joins TRBV4-1 to TRBJ1-2; D might be TRBD1 (6 bases). The CDR3 covers 14 residues. The V end was cut by 0 bases, the J end by 4 bases, with 9 bases between. Germline CDR1 and CDR2: MGHRA and YSYEKL.